The rows below give T cell receptor beta chains drawn from one sample of a study of beta chain features in type 1 diabetes. Method: immunoSEQ multiplex PCR; TCRdb's copy keeps in-frame clones and lacks some. The sample lists a few hundred thousand clones, around a tenth seen once, with roughly 0.54% in the top ten. The specimen sequenced was central memory CD4+ T cells from blood. These receptors all come from a man aged 25 to 45 with type 1 diabetes. Each CDR3 is given with its conserved first and last residue. Each record gives: V gene, CDR3 length, CDR3 protein.

>TRBV27|16
CASSLLPSGLGGTQYF
>TRBV18|14
CASSPQGHRDTQYF
>TRBV7-2|14
CASSQLGGFRPQHF
>TRBV6-5|16
CASSYSTRLNTGELFF
>TRBV4-3|15
CASSQDLAGVYEQYF
>TRBV28|14
CASRSAGHSYEQYF
>TRBV7-2|11
CASSPVGTQFF
>TRBV19|11
CASSYRGEQYF
>TRBV18|14
CASSPLTTTGELFF
>TRBV19|15
CASSKESRGTGELFF
>TRBV19|12
CASSIQGAEAFF
>TRBV5-1|14
CASERTGGTDTQYF
>TRBV7-2|14
CASSLSQAFNEQFF
>TRBV6-6|14
CASPPEAGNNEQFF
>TRBV28|12
CASRLQGTEAFF
>TRBV11-2|13
CASSTMGTDTQYF
>TRBV5-4|15
CASNFPGGDLDEQYF
>TRBV28|14
CASSLTGGVLWAFF
>TRBV6-4|13
CASFLGAWGEQFF
>TRBV6-1|17
CASSERYNRVMGPEAFF
>TRBV4-1|16
CASSQLGRSDHEKLFF
>TRBV27|15
CASSISATAQETQYF
>TRBV6-6|14
CASSYLGQVKGYTF
>TRBV7-8|14
CASSLDDYATEAFF
>TRBV27|15
CASRKVAANTGELFF
>TRBV6-5|14
CASSRSGVQETQYF
>TRBV19|14
CASSSWDSQETQYF
>TRBV7-9|15
CASSLSSVNTGELFF
>TRBV5-8|16
CASSSRPGQGGTEAFF